This TCR beta chain was sequenced for a study of T-cell reconstitution after alpha-beta-depleted transplantation in children. This clonotype was recorded at least ten times. As yet, its antigen is unknown. The germline V gene has CDR1 MNHNS and CDR2 SASEGT. Trimming removed 7 bases from V and 3 bases from J; junction bases left unmatched: 3. This CDR3 is built from 13 residues. The TCRbeta library incorporated unique molecular identifiers. Using its own MiXCR run on the PCR reads, TCRdb lists one record per CDR3 protein. The data contain roughly 8,100 distinct CDR3 sequences, approximately 11% of them singletons. Study-level findings and limits: At the one-year point after transplant, T-cell counts and TCRbeta diversity were found to come mostly from T cells that had been newly produced. Several hundred graft clones that had expanded were reportedly the source of alpha-beta T cells about two months after transplant.

The chain is built from TRBV6-1 and TRBJ1-3; 7 bases are shared with TRBD1. This TCR was sampled from a patient between 2 and 9 years old who had a stem cell transplant for inherited bone marrow failure, so the T cells may come from the graft donor. The sample here was PBMCs, mostly from graft donor cells, taken 60 days after TCRalphabeta/CD19-depleted stem cell transplant. CDR3 sequence: CASMAGGGNTIYF. The CDR3 bases are TGTGCCAGCATGGCAGGGGGTGGAAACACCATATATTTT.